A selection of T cell receptor beta chains follows, all from one sample in a study of spatial heterogeneity in lung cancer. TCRdb re-derived calls from the 5' RACE reads in MiXCR, one entry per CDR3 protein. Seen here are about 38,000 distinct CDR3 sequences, 6.5% to 9.5% observed once, and the top ten hold 28%. The sequenced sample was PBMCs, obtained at surgery. These receptors all come from a male donor with early-stage non-small cell lung cancer. CDR3s include the opening cysteine and the closing phenylalanine or tryptophan. The D gene is left open where the match is weak. The size of a clone is reported for some rows only, either as once, few or many, or as a class for expanded clones.

J gene: TRBJ2-3; clone size: many; D gene: .; V gene: TRBV29-1; CDR3 protein: CSGFSSTDTQYF; CDR3 DNA: TGCAGCGGATTTTCGAGCACAGATACGCAGTATTTT
J gene: TRBJ2-3; clone size: many; D gene: .; V gene: TRBV7-3; CDR3 protein: CASSFQHPDTQYF; CDR3 DNA: TGTGCCAGCAGCTTTCAGCACCCAGATACGCAGTATTTT
J gene: TRBJ2-4; clone size: many; D gene: TRBD2; V gene: TRBV12-3/TRBV12-4; CDR3 protein: CASSLAAGRRNIQYF; CDR3 DNA: TGTGCCAGCAGTTTAGCAGCGGGACGGAGAAACATTCAGTACTTC
J gene: TRBJ1-3; clone size: .; D gene: .; V gene: TRBV14; CDR3 protein: CASSQEPHLGPKLGNTIYF; CDR3 DNA: TGTGCCAGCAGCCAAGAGCCCCACCTGGGACCCAAGCTAGGAAACACCATATATTTT
J gene: TRBJ2-1; clone size: many; D gene: TRBD2; V gene: TRBV7-2; CDR3 protein: CASSLLAGGHNEQFF; CDR3 DNA: TGTGCCAGCAGCCTACTAGCGGGAGGACACAATGAGCAGTTCTTC
J gene: TRBJ2-7; clone size: .; D gene: .; V gene: TRBV20-1; CDR3 protein: CSARDRILLYEQYF; CDR3 DNA: TGCAGTGCCCGGGACCGTATCTTGTTATACGAGCAGTACTTC
J gene: TRBJ2-7; clone size: few; D gene: .; V gene: TRBV7-2; CDR3 protein: CASSLDRQSYEQYF; CDR3 DNA: TGTGCCAGCAGCTTAGATCGACAGTCCTACGAGCAGTACTTC
J gene: TRBJ2-7; clone size: few; D gene: TRBD1; V gene: TRBV6-2/TRBV6-3; CDR3 protein: CAGRTPGQGSNEQYF; CDR3 DNA: TGTGCCGGGCGAACTCCGGGACAGGGGAGTAACGAGCAGTACTTC
J gene: TRBJ2-2; clone size: many; D gene: TRBD1; V gene: TRBV5-4; CDR3 protein: CASSKTPGQTNTGELFF; CDR3 DNA: TGTGCCAGCAGCAAAACACCGGGACAGACGAACACCGGGGAGCTGTTTTTT
J gene: TRBJ2-2; clone size: many; D gene: .; V gene: TRBV4-3; CDR3 protein: CASSQGELRGAGELFF; CDR3 DNA: TGCGCCAGCAGCCAAGGGGAACTCCGGGGCGCCGGGGAGCTGTTTTTT
J gene: TRBJ2-1; clone size: many; D gene: .; V gene: TRBV10-2; CDR3 protein: CASRPPSVNEQFF; CDR3 DNA: TGCGCCAGCAGACCACCCTCGGTCAATGAGCAGTTCTTC
J gene: TRBJ2-4; clone size: many; D gene: .; V gene: TRBV4-1; CDR3 protein: CASSQREKNIQYF; CDR3 DNA: TGCGCCAGCAGCCAACGGGAGAAAAACATTCAGTACTTC
J gene: TRBJ1-3; clone size: few; D gene: .; V gene: TRBV18; CDR3 protein: CASSPPGSNSGNTIYF; CDR3 DNA: TGTGCCAGCTCACCACCGGGCAGTAACTCTGGAAACACCATATATTTT
J gene: TRBJ2-5; clone size: few; D gene: .; V gene: TRBV6-5; CDR3 protein: CASSYSGGIGETQYF; CDR3 DNA: TGTGCCAGCAGTTACAGTGGCGGGATCGGGGAGACCCAGTACTTC
J gene: TRBJ1-1; clone size: .; D gene: .; V gene: TRBV12-3/TRBV12-4; CDR3 protein: CASSRGNTEAFF; CDR3 DNA: TGTGCCAGCAGTCGTGGGAACACTGAAGCTTTCTTT
J gene: TRBJ2-3; clone size: many; D gene: TRBD2; V gene: TRBV4-1; CDR3 protein: CASSQDRGLAGVTDTQYF; CDR3 DNA: TGCGCCAGCAGCCAAGATCGGGGACTAGCGGGAGTGACAGATACGCAGTATTTT
J gene: TRBJ2-1; clone size: few; D gene: TRBD1; V gene: TRBV2; CDR3 protein: CASSELGQGASDEQFF; CDR3 DNA: TGTGCCAGCAGTGAGCTGGGACAGGGGGCTAGCGATGAGCAGTTCTTC
J gene: TRBJ1-1; clone size: .; D gene: TRBD1; V gene: TRBV6-5; CDR3 protein: CASRGTGVLTEAFF; CDR3 DNA: TGTGCCAGCAGGGGGACAGGGGTATTGACTGAAGCTTTCTTT
J gene: TRBJ1-4; clone size: many; D gene: .; V gene: TRBV18; CDR3 protein: CASSPAATNEKLFF; CDR3 DNA: TGTGCCAGCTCACCAGCAGCAACTAATGAAAAACTGTTTTTT
J gene: TRBJ2-2; clone size: many; D gene: TRBD2; V gene: TRBV20-1; CDR3 protein: CSARDGTSGGLGELFF; CDR3 DNA: TGCAGTGCTAGAGATGGGACTAGCGGGGGACTCGGGGAGCTGTTTTTT
J gene: TRBJ1-3; clone size: .; D gene: TRBD1; V gene: TRBV7-8; CDR3 protein: CVSSDREGGNTIYF; CDR3 DNA: TGTGTCAGCAGTGACAGGGAGGGTGGAAACACCATATATTTT
J gene: TRBJ2-3; clone size: many; D gene: .; V gene: TRBV28; CDR3 protein: CASRAGFTDTQYF; CDR3 DNA: TGTGCCAGCAGGGCGGGGTTCACAGATACGCAGTATTTT
J gene: TRBJ2-7; clone size: many; D gene: TRBD1; V gene: TRBV12-3/TRBV12-4; CDR3 protein: CASRDSSYEQYF; CDR3 DNA: TGTGCCAGTCGGGACAGCTCCTACGAGCAGTACTTC
J gene: TRBJ2-3; clone size: .; D gene: .; V gene: TRBV3-1; CDR3 protein: CASSQAADTQYF; CDR3 DNA: TGTGCCAGCAGCCAAGCCGCAGATACGCAGTATTTT
J gene: TRBJ1-4; clone size: few; D gene: .; V gene: TRBV7-6; CDR3 protein: CASSLADGNEKLFF; CDR3 DNA: TGTGCCAGCAGCTTAGCAGATGGGAATGAAAAACTGTTTTTT
J gene: TRBJ1-5; clone size: many; D gene: .; V gene: TRBV12-3/TRBV12-4; CDR3 protein: CATSTGQPNQPQHF; CDR3 DNA: TGTGCCACCAGCACCGGACAGCCCAATCAGCCCCAGCATTTT
J gene: TRBJ1-3; clone size: .; D gene: TRBD1; V gene: TRBV27; CDR3 protein: CASSSGQFSGNTIYF; CDR3 DNA: TGTGCCAGCAGTTCGGGACAGTTCTCTGGAAACACCATATATTTT
J gene: TRBJ2-1; clone size: many; D gene: TRBD2; V gene: TRBV6-2/TRBV6-3; CDR3 protein: CASSPRWSGRGLVEQFF; CDR3 DNA: TGTGCCAGCAGCCCTCGGTGGAGCGGGAGAGGACTGGTTGAGCAGTTCTTC
J gene: TRBJ2-5; clone size: .; D gene: TRBD2; V gene: TRBV6-6; CDR3 protein: CVSSSGTSGSLETQYF; CDR3 DNA: TGTGTCAGCAGTTCTGGGACTAGCGGGAGTCTAGAGACCCAGTACTTC
J gene: TRBJ2-1; clone size: few; D gene: TRBD2; V gene: TRBV12-3/TRBV12-4; CDR3 protein: CASSLGTSVANNEQFF; CDR3 DNA: TGTGCCAGCAGTTTGGGGACTAGCGTGGCGAACAATGAGCAGTTCTTC
J gene: TRBJ2-1; clone size: few; D gene: TRBD2; V gene: TRBV27; CDR3 protein: CASSFSGGYNEQFF; CDR3 DNA: TGTGCCAGCAGTTTCAGCGGGGGATACAATGAGCAGTTCTTC
J gene: TRBJ2-1; clone size: many; D gene: TRBD2; V gene: TRBV20-1; CDR3 protein: CSARDLRLAGALKGYNEQFF; CDR3 DNA: TGCAGTGCTAGAGATCTTCGACTAGCGGGGGCTCTCAAGGGGTACAATGAGCAGTTCTTC
J gene: TRBJ2-3; clone size: .; D gene: .; V gene: TRBV21-1; CDR3 protein: CASSTRTSGTSTDTQYF; CDR3 DNA: TGTGCCAGCAGCACTCGGACTAGCGGGACTAGCACAGATACGCAGTATTTT
J gene: TRBJ2-3; clone size: .; D gene: .; V gene: TRBV24-1; CDR3 protein: CATSDLTGQWTDTQYF; CDR3 DNA: TGTGCCACCAGTGATTTGACCGGACAGTGGACAGATACGCAGTATTTT
J gene: TRBJ1-1; clone size: many; D gene: .; V gene: TRBV2; CDR3 protein: CASKAQIDTEAFF; CDR3 DNA: TGTGCCAGCAAGGCACAGATTGACACTGAAGCTTTCTTT
J gene: TRBJ1-2; clone size: many; D gene: .; V gene: TRBV13; CDR3 protein: CASSLSQDGYTF; CDR3 DNA: TGTGCCAGCAGCTTAAGTCAGGATGGCTACACCTTC
J gene: TRBJ2-1; clone size: .; D gene: TRBD2; V gene: TRBV4-3; CDR3 protein: CASSQGLAGGGEQFF; CDR3 DNA: TGCGCCAGCAGCCAGGGACTAGCGGGAGGGGGTGAGCAGTTCTTC
J gene: TRBJ2-1; clone size: .; D gene: .; V gene: TRBV7-2; CDR3 protein: CASSPPGASNNEQFF; CDR3 DNA: TGTGCCAGCAGCCCCCCGGGGGCAAGTAACAATGAGCAGTTCTTC
J gene: TRBJ2-4; clone size: many; D gene: .; V gene: TRBV7-2; CDR3 protein: CASSLVQGPVLYF; CDR3 DNA: TGTGCCAGCAGCTTAGTCCAGGGCCCGGTTCTGTACTTC
J gene: TRBJ2-3; clone size: many; D gene: TRBD1; V gene: TRBV20-1; CDR3 protein: CSAQQGSLAQYF; CDR3 DNA: TGCAGTGCCCAACAGGGGTCGTTAGCGCAGTATTTT
J gene: TRBJ2-7; clone size: .; D gene: .; V gene: TRBV19; CDR3 protein: CASSLGHEQYF; CDR3 DNA: TGTGCCAGTAGCCTGGGGCACGAGCAGTACTTC
J gene: TRBJ1-1; clone size: many; D gene: .; V gene: TRBV5-1; CDR3 protein: CASSTGTQNTEAFF; CDR3 DNA: TGCGCCAGCAGCACCGGGACACAGAACACTGAAGCTTTCTTT
J gene: TRBJ1-1; clone size: .; D gene: TRBD1; V gene: TRBV12-3/TRBV12-4; CDR3 protein: CASSFRDRGTEAFF; CDR3 DNA: TGTGCCAGCAGTTTTAGGGACAGGGGTACTGAAGCTTTCTTT
J gene: TRBJ2-7; clone size: many; D gene: .; V gene: TRBV30; CDR3 protein: CAWSPGGRYEQYF; CDR3 DNA: TGTGCCTGGAGCCCGGGGGGCCGGTACGAGCAGTACTTC
J gene: TRBJ1-5; clone size: many; D gene: .; V gene: TRBV18; CDR3 protein: CASSPGREGQPQHF; CDR3 DNA: TGTGCCAGCTCACCAGGCAGGGAAGGACAGCCCCAGCATTTT
J gene: TRBJ1-1; clone size: many; D gene: .; V gene: TRBV6-1; CDR3 protein: CASTTQWDSAFF; CDR3 DNA: TGTGCCAGCACCACCCAGTGGGATTCGGCTTTCTTT
J gene: TRBJ1-2; clone size: .; D gene: TRBD1; V gene: TRBV6-5; CDR3 protein: CASSYSGTDYGYTF; CDR3 DNA: TGTGCCAGCAGTTACTCCGGGACAGACTATGGCTACACCTTC